This T cell receptor (beta chain) was profiled in a study of cytomegalovirus exposure and HLA in healthy donors. Study findings and constraints: A later analysis showed that HLA-associated TCR beta chains had undergone more clonal expansion than equally common others. An analysis that was carried out later associated 16,951 TCR beta sequences with HLA alleles at 0.05 false discovery rate. Productive status was seen about 87% or about 30% of the time for most TCR beta V segments in an earlier analysis.

The PCR ran on 60 Vbeta and 13 Jbeta primers. Method: immunoSEQ multiplex PCR; TCRdb's copy keeps in-frame clones and lacks some. The table includes about 180,000 clones, 80% detected once. Comments on this clone: What it recognizes is unknown.

The sequence derives from a woman in her 30s in good health and CMV-seronegative. The sequencing sample was made of PBMCs.

The CDR3 nucleotides read TGCGCCAGCAGCCAATCCCCGGGCAGGGTGAACACTGAAGCTTTCTTT. Translated: CASSQSPGRVNTEAFF. The gene calls are TRBV4-1 and TRBJ1-1, with TRBD1 as a possible D gene (5 bases). Trimming removed 2 bases at V and 0 bases at J, with 13 bases between. In germline, CDR1 is MGHRA, CDR2 YSYEKL. This CDR3 region has 16 residues.